The rows below give T cell receptor beta chains drawn from one sample of a study of a mutant IDH1 vaccine in newly diagnosed glioma. Libraries were prepared by immunoSEQ multiplex PCR; TCRdb keeps only in-frame clonotypes and omits some of them. This table holds under 50,000 clones, around 93% found once. These receptors are not linked to any known antigen. This material consisted of PBMCs, taken from a glioma patient whose treatment included an IDH1 peptide vaccine. Receptor source: a man in his fifties or sixties with glioma. The conserved cysteine and the conserved F or W are not part of the CDR3 here.

v_call,j_call,cdr3_aa
TRBV7-8,TRBJ1-2,ASSPDLGFYGYT
TRBV28,TRBJ2-3,ATLGERRATDTQY
TRBV6-4,TRBJ2-1,ASSDSLAGAAEQF
TRBV7-2,TRBJ1-1,ASSSRPPPGNTEAF
TRBV4-1,TRBJ1-6,ASSQEGPSPLH
TRBV30,TRBJ2-3,AWNPRGHTDTQY
TRBV5-6,TRBJ1-5,ASSFRVSGNQPQH
TRBV19,TRBJ1-2,ASRLAAEFYGYT
TRBV9,TRBJ1-1,ASSVRSSGTGGRGTEAF
TRBV14,TRBJ2-2,ASSQDTGNVPGELF
TRBV19,TRBJ2-3,ASSIEGLADLISGPDTQY
TRBV27,TRBJ2-7,ASSLSPAFRYEQY
TRBV5-5,TRBJ1-2,ASSERTGKANYGYT
TRBV5-5,TRBJ2-2,ASSLGLARSGELF
TRBV7-2,TRBJ1-2,ASSLRPGPRGVGYT
TRBV14,TRBJ2-7,ASSPSSYEQY
TRBV4-2,TRBJ1-4,ASSQDSGEKLF
TRBV6-4,TRBJ2-1,ASSDSGEGSNEQF
TRBV5-1,TRBJ1-6,ASSLDYRAGSPLH
TRBV4-1,TRBJ1-5,ASSPLAGVHPPQH
TRBV27,TRBJ1-1,ASSLGGGNAEAF
TRBV2,TRBJ1-2,ASSTGEGYGYT
TRBV5-1,TRBJ2-5,ASSFANQGFGETQY
TRBV13,TRBJ2-3,ASSVISGSRTDTQY
TRBV5-1,TRBJ2-3,ASSLGGTGGPSDTQY
TRBV10-3,TRBJ2-6,AIWQGAGANVLT
TRBV7-8,TRBJ1-5,ASGRRNQPQH
TRBV2,TRBJ2-5,ASSGGLAQTQY
TRBV4-1,TRBJ1-6,ASSQQEINSPLH
TRBV6-5,TRBJ2-6,ASSYFGSGANVLT
TRBV11-2,TRBJ1-2,ASSWGQGARYGYT
TRBV11-2,TRBJ1-6,ASSSRQGFNSPLH
TRBV9,TRBJ2-3,ASSVGYRLSTDTQY
TRBV28,TRBJ1-1,ASSLGQIIEAF
TRBV9,TRBJ2-2,ASSVEQGIGELF
TRBV27,TRBJ2-7,ASSLGYLPGVEQY
TRBV7-8,TRBJ1-1,ASSFPGGAF
TRBV19,TRBJ1-5,ASSARSFYSNQPQH
TRBV2,TRBJ1-1,ASAGTVGTEAF
TRBV6-1,TRBJ2-6,ASSVLGESLSSGANVLT
TRBV28,TRBJ1-2,ASSRTGLSGYT
TRBV13,TRBJ1-1,ASSSRRQGEFSEAF
TRBV6-1,TRBJ2-2,ASSDAHVGWTNTGELF
TRBV6-5,TRBJ2-5,ASMTGAGEETQY
TRBV9,TRBJ1-2,ASSVGGSYGYT
TRBV9,TRBJ2-3,ASSAPSTDTQY